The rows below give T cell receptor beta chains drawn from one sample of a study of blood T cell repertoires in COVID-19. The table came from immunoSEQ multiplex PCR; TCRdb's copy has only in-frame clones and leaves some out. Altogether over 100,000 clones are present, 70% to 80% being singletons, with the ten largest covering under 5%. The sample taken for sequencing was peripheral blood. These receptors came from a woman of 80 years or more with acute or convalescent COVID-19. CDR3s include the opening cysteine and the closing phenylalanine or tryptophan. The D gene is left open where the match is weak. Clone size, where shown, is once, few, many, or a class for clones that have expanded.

CDR3: CASSTSGSYNSPLHF
DNA: TGTGCCAGCAGCACCTCCGGGTCCTATAATTCACCCCTCCACTTT
D: NA
V: TRBV11-2
size: NA
J: TRBJ1-6

CDR3: CASSPIGSNTGELFF
DNA: TGTGCCAGCTCCCCAATCGGTTCGAACACCGGGGAGCTGTTTTTT
D: NA
V: TRBV18
size: NA
J: TRBJ2-2

CDR3: CASSLTGTARTDTQYF
DNA: TGTGCCAGCAGTTTAACCGGGACAGCACGCACAGATACGCAGTATTTT
D: TRBD1
V: TRBV27
size: NA
J: TRBJ2-3

CDR3: CASSLTGETDTQYF
DNA: TGTGCCAGCAGTCTCACAGGGGAGACAGATACGCAGTATTTT
D: TRBD1
V: TRBV28
size: NA
J: TRBJ2-3

CDR3: CASSIIQGPGNTEAFF
DNA: TGTGCCAGTAGTATAATACAGGGGCCGGGGAACACTGAAGCTTTCTTT
D: TRBD1
V: TRBV19
size: NA
J: TRBJ1-1

CDR3: CASSRLAGGAETQYF
DNA: TGTGCCAGCAGCCGACTAGCGGGGGGCGCAGAGACCCAGTACTTC
D: TRBD2
V: TRBV7-3
size: NA
J: TRBJ2-5

CDR3: CASSEQETLTNSGANVLTF
DNA: TGCGCCAGCAGCGAACAGGAAACCCTTACTAACTCTGGGGCCAACGTCCTGACTTTC
D: NA
V: TRBV10-1
size: NA
J: TRBJ2-6

CDR3: CASSRTSGSSADTQYF
DNA: TGTGCCAGCAGTAGGACTAGCGGGAGTTCTGCAGATACGCAGTATTTT
D: TRBD2
V: TRBV27
size: NA
J: TRBJ2-3

CDR3: CASSIDTLAGGKETQYF
DNA: TGTGCCAGTAGTATAGATACGCTAGCGGGGGGGAAAGAGACCCAGTACTTC
D: TRBD2
V: TRBV19
size: NA
J: TRBJ2-5

CDR3: CASSGLPPYAAGGPGNEQFF
DNA: TGTGCCAGCAGCGGGCTCCCCCCCTACGCAGCGGGGGGGCCTGGAAATGAGCAGTTCTTC
D: TRBD2
V: TRBV6-6
size: NA
J: TRBJ2-1

CDR3: CASGWRGGGDTQYF
DNA: TGTGCCAGCGGTTGGCGGGGGGGCGGGGATACGCAGTATTTT
D: TRBD2
V: TRBV7-2
size: NA
J: TRBJ2-3

CDR3: CASSFEGLETQYF
DNA: TGTGCCAGCAGCTTCGAGGGTTTAGAGACCCAGTACTTC
D: NA
V: TRBV7-9
size: NA
J: TRBJ2-5

CDR3: CASSKAGDPYNEQFF
DNA: TGTGCCAGCAGTAAAGCCGGAGATCCCTACAATGAGCAGTTCTTC
D: NA
V: TRBV9
size: NA
J: TRBJ2-1

CDR3: CASSIRRTGSYEQYF
DNA: TGTGCCAGTAGTATCCGCCGGACAGGGTCTTACGAGCAGTACTTC
D: TRBD1
V: TRBV19
size: NA
J: TRBJ2-7

CDR3: CASTPDRVTTDTQYF
DNA: TGTGCCAGCACCCCGGACAGGGTTACGACAGATACGCAGTATTTT
D: TRBD1
V: TRBV7-9
size: NA
J: TRBJ2-3

CDR3: CASSLGQNYGYTF
DNA: TGTGCCAGCAGTTTGGGACAGAACTATGGCTACACCTTC
D: TRBD1
V: TRBV28
size: NA
J: TRBJ1-2

CDR3: CATSDFRETETQYF
DNA: TGTGCCACCAGTGATTTCAGGGAAACAGAGACCCAGTACTTC
D: NA
V: TRBV24-1
size: few
J: TRBJ2-5

CDR3: CASSFAAGGYNEQFF
DNA: TGTGCCAGCAGCTTTGCAGCGGGGGGATACAATGAGCAGTTCTTC
D: TRBD2
V: TRBV7-3
size: NA
J: TRBJ2-1

CDR3: CASSLSRETQYF
DNA: TGTGCCAGCAGCTTGTCTCGAGAGACCCAGTACTTC
D: NA
V: TRBV7-2
size: NA
J: TRBJ2-5

CDR3: CASSFGGLDEKLFF
DNA: TGTGCCAGCAGCTTTGGAGGCCTCGATGAAAAACTGTTTTTT
D: NA
V: TRBV7-9
size: NA
J: TRBJ1-4

CDR3: CASSLPGQGIDPLHF
DNA: TGTGCCAGCTCACTCCCGGGACAGGGAATAGATCCCCTCCACTTT
D: TRBD1
V: TRBV18
size: few
J: TRBJ1-6

CDR3: CASGLVPRAGQIYGYTF
DNA: TGTGCTAGTGGTTTGGTACCAAGGGCCGGACAGATCTATGGCTACACCTTC
D: NA
V: TRBV12-5
size: once
J: TRBJ1-2

CDR3: CASGHLAGGETQYF
DNA: TGTGCTAGTGGTCACTTAGCGGGGGGGGAGACCCAGTACTTC
D: TRBD2
V: TRBV12-5
size: NA
J: TRBJ2-5

CDR3: CASSLAGENGYTF
DNA: TGTGCCAGCAGCCTCGCCGGGGAGAATGGCTACACCTTC
D: NA
V: TRBV12-3/TRBV12-4
size: NA
J: TRBJ1-2

CDR3: CASSDNTVSRLYGYTF
DNA: TGTGCCAGCAGCGACAATACAGTCTCTCGGCTCTATGGCTACACCTTC
D: NA
V: TRBV2
size: NA
J: TRBJ1-2

CDR3: CAWSVRGSGNTIYF
DNA: TGTGCCTGGAGTGTACGAGGCTCTGGAAACACCATATATTTT
D: NA
V: TRBV30
size: NA
J: TRBJ1-3

CDR3: CASSHTIAGVSYGTFNEQFF
DNA: TGTGCCAGCAGCCACACGATAGCGGGGGTTTCATACGGCACCTTTAATGAGCAGTTCTTC
D: TRBD2
V: TRBV3-1/TRBV3-2
size: NA
J: TRBJ2-1

CDR3: CASSSLDRANTGELFF
DNA: TGTGCCAGCAGCTCATTGGACAGGGCTAACACCGGGGAGCTGTTTTTT
D: TRBD1
V: TRBV7-8
size: NA
J: TRBJ2-2

CDR3: CSVGQGVNTEAFF
DNA: TGCAGCGTTGGACAGGGCGTCAACACTGAAGCTTTCTTT
D: TRBD1
V: TRBV29-1
size: NA
J: TRBJ1-1

CDR3: CASSPSGLTGELFF
DNA: TGTGCCAGCAGCCCTAGCGGGCTCACCGGGGAGCTGTTTTTT
D: TRBD2
V: TRBV7-9
size: few
J: TRBJ2-2

CDR3: CASSQASYLGGYTF
DNA: TGTGCCAGCAGCCAAGCTAGCTACCTTGGAGGCTACACCTTC
D: NA
V: TRBV3-1/TRBV3-2
size: NA
J: TRBJ1-2

CDR3: CASSPRAGGRLTEAFF
DNA: TGTGCCAGCAGCCCCCGGGCAGGGGGCAGGTTGACTGAAGCTTTCTTT
D: TRBD1
V: TRBV7-2
size: NA
J: TRBJ1-1

CDR3: CAWSVQLAGTYEQYF
DNA: TGTGCCTGGAGTGTACAGCTAGCGGGGACCTACGAGCAGTACTTC
D: TRBD2
V: TRBV30
size: NA
J: TRBJ2-7

CDR3: CASSLQGATEAFF
DNA: TGCGCCAGCAGCTTGCAGGGGGCAACTGAAGCTTTCTTT
D: TRBD1
V: TRBV5-1
size: NA
J: TRBJ1-1

CDR3: CASSPGLWGEEQFF
DNA: TGTGCCAGCAGTCCGGGACTATGGGGGGAAGAGCAGTTCTTC
D: TRBD2
V: TRBV7-2
size: few
J: TRBJ2-1

CDR3: CASSTAGTYGYTF
DNA: TGTGCCAGCTCCACGGCAGGGACTTATGGCTACACCTTC
D: NA
V: TRBV7-9
size: NA
J: TRBJ1-2

CDR3: CAWTGTVNTEAFF
DNA: TGTGCCTGGACCGGGACAGTGAACACTGAAGCTTTCTTT
D: TRBD1
V: TRBV30
size: NA
J: TRBJ1-1

CDR3: CASSLKVRGGRNSPLHF
DNA: TGTGCCAGCAGTTTAAAGGTGAGGGGGGGAAGGAATTCACCCCTCCACTTT
D: NA
V: TRBV27
size: NA
J: TRBJ1-6

CDR3: CATSKDKQGYEQYF
DNA: TGTGCCACCAGCAAAGACAAACAGGGGTACGAGCAGTACTTC
D: TRBD1
V: TRBV15
size: NA
J: TRBJ2-7

CDR3: CASSLKGAANTGELFF
DNA: TGTGCCAGCAGCTTAAAGGGGGCGGCGAACACCGGGGAGCTGTTTTTT
D: TRBD1
V: TRBV11-2
size: NA
J: TRBJ2-2

CDR3: CASTQGTGEIMNTEAFF
DNA: TGTGCCAGTACCCAGGGGACAGGGGAAATCATGAACACTGAAGCTTTCTTT
D: TRBD1
V: TRBV19
size: NA
J: TRBJ1-1

CDR3: CASTPHRERFFTYEQYF
DNA: TGTGCCAGCACCCCTCACAGGGAAAGGTTCTTCACCTACGAGCAGTACTTC
D: NA
V: TRBV3-1/TRBV3-2
size: NA
J: TRBJ2-7

CDR3: CASSYYRTSYEQYF
DNA: TGTGCCAGCAGTTACTACAGGACATCCTACGAGCAGTACTTC
D: NA
V: TRBV6-5
size: NA
J: TRBJ2-7

CDR3: CASSLSGVDTEAFF
DNA: TGTGCCAGCAGCTTAAGCGGGGTGGACACTGAAGCTTTCTTT
D: NA
V: TRBV7-6
size: NA
J: TRBJ1-1

CDR3: CASSRDYRGTAQHF
DNA: TGTGCCAGCAGTAGAGACTACAGGGGTACGGCCCAGCATTTT
D: TRBD1
V: TRBV6-2/TRBV6-3
size: NA
J: TRBJ1-5

CDR3: CASSIQGPVTEAFF
DNA: TGTGCCAGTAGTATTCAGGGGCCCGTCACTGAAGCTTTCTTT
D: NA
V: TRBV19
size: NA
J: TRBJ1-1

CDR3: CASSDPPGQGRQFF
DNA: TGTGCCAGCAGTGACCCCCCGGGACAGGGTAGGCAGTTCTTC
D: TRBD1
V: TRBV6-1
size: NA
J: TRBJ2-1

CDR3: CASSLGGVANNEQFF
DNA: TGTGCCAGTAGCCTAGGGGGGGTTGCTAACAATGAGCAGTTCTTC
D: NA
V: TRBV19
size: NA
J: TRBJ2-1

CDR3: CASSLDGGSDGNTIYF
DNA: TGCGCCAGCAGCTTGGACGGGGGATCGGATGGAAACACCATATATTTT
D: NA
V: TRBV5-1
size: NA
J: TRBJ1-3

CDR3: CASSRGNQETQYF
DNA: TGTGCCAGCAGCCGCGGAAACCAAGAGACCCAGTACTTC
D: NA
V: TRBV7-2
size: NA
J: TRBJ2-5

CDR3: CASSYTERQGGNQPQHF
DNA: TGTGCCAGCAGTTACACGGAGAGGCAGGGCGGCAATCAGCCCCAGCATTTT
D: NA
V: TRBV6-2/TRBV6-3
size: NA
J: TRBJ1-5

CDR3: CASSLLGTGGYEQYF
DNA: TGCGCCAGCAGCTTGCTCGGGACAGGGGGGTACGAGCAGTACTTC
D: TRBD1
V: TRBV5-1
size: NA
J: TRBJ2-7

CDR3: CASSLLFYEQYF
DNA: TGTGCCAGCAGCCTACTATTCTACGAGCAGTACTTC
D: NA
V: TRBV7-2
size: NA
J: TRBJ2-7